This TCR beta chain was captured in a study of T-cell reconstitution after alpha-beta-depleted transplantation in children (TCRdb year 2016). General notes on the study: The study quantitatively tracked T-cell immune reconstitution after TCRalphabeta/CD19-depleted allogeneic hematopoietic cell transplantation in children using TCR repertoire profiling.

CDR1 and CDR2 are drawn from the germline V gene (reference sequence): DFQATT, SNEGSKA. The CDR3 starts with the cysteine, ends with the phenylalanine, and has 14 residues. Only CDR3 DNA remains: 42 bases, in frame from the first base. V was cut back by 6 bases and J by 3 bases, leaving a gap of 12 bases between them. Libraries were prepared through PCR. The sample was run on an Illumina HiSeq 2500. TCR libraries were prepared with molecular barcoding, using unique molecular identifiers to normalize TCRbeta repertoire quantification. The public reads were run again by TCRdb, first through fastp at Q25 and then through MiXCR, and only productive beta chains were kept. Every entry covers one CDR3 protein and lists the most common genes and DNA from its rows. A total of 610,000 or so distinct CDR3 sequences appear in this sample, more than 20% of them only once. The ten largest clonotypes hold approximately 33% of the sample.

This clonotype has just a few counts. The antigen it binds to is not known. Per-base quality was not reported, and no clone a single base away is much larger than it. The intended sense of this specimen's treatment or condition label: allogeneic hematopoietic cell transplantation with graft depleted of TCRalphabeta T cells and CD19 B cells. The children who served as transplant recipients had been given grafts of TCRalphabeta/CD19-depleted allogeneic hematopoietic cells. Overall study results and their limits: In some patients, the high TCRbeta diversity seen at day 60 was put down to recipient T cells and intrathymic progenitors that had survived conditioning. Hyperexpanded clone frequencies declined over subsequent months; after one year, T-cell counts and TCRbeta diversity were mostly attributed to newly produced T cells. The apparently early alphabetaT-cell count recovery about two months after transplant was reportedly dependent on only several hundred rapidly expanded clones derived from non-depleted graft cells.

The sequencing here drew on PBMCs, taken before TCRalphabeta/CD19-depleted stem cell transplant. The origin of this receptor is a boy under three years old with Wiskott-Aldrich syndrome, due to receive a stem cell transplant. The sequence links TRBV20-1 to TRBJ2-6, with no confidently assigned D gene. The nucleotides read TGCAGTGCCCCGACACCTCATGGGGCCAACGTCCTGACTTTC. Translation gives CSAPTPHGANVLTF.